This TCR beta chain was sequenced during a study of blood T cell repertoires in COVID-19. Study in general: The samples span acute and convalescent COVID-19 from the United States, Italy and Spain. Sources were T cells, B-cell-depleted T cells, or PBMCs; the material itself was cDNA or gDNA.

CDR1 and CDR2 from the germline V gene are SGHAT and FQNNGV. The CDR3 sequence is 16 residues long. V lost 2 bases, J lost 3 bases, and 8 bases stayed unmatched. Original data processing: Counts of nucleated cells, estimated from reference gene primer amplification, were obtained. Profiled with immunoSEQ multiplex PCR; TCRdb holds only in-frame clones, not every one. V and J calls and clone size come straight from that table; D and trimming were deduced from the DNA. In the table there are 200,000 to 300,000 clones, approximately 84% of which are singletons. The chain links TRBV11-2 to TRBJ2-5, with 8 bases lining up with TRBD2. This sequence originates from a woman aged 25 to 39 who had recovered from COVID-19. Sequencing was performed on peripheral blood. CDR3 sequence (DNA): TGTGCCAGCAGCTTATTGCGGGGGGCGGGGGAAGAGACCCAGTACTTC. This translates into CASSLLRGAGEETQYF.